This T cell receptor (beta chain) was sequenced during a study of beta chain features in type 1 diabetes. As every portion of the isolated RNA was reverse transcribed, the sequencing read expressed TCRB transcripts. Roughly 3.57 million reads on average were seen across naive, central memory and regulatory T cell samples. The data were produced by immunoSEQ multiplex PCR, yet TCRdb's version contains in-frame clones alone and is incomplete. Of some 150,000 clones in the sample, about a tenth are singletons; the top ten hold roughly 0.74%. The receptor was isolated from a man between 18 and 29 years old in good health. Sequencing input: central memory CD4+ T cells from blood.

The CDR3: CASQRIMTVNTEAFF. CDR3 DNA sequence: TGCGCCAGCCAACGCATCATGACAGTGAACACTGAAGCTTTCTTT. The J gene is TRBJ1-1, the V gene TRBV10-2; possibly TRBD1 for D (5 bases). The CDR3 is 15 amino acids. CDR1 and CDR2 from the germline V gene are WSHSY and SAAADI. V was pared by 8 bases and J by 0 bases, with 16 bases between.